The clone carrying this T cell receptor beta chain was found many times. Its antigen remains unidentified. A single record per CDR3 protein comes from TCRdb applying MiXCR to the multiplex PCR reads. The sample holds about 200,000 distinct CDR3 sequences, over 25% seen once. This sample is drawn from a study of breast tumors, draining lymph nodes, adjacent tissues. Whole-study findings and limits: The data were judged consistent with most tumor T cells coming from lymph node and expanding in tumor. The lymph node origin of tumor T cells was framed as consistent with a hypothesis, not demonstrated. Tumor repertoires ranked between lymph nodes and nontumor tissue in diversity, with V and J gene preferences. Luminal-like breast cancer showed significantly higher tumor–nontumor repertoire similarity than basal-like.

V lost 7 bases and J 0 bases, leaving 10 bases between the germline ends. Germline V lookup: CDR1 MNHEY, CDR2 SVGAGI. This CDR3 has 15 residues. Axillary draining lymph nodes of breast cancer patients supplied the node samples. The chain has TRBV6-5 and TRBJ2-6; D not certain. The source of this sequence is a female donor with breast cancer. Some clones in this sample may be carry-over from other donors' samples. The sample taken for sequencing was axillary lymph node tissue. CDR3 in amino acids: CASTRPASGANVLTF. DNA for the CDR3: TGTGCCAGCACACGTCCTGCCTCTGGGGCCAACGTCCTGACTTTC.